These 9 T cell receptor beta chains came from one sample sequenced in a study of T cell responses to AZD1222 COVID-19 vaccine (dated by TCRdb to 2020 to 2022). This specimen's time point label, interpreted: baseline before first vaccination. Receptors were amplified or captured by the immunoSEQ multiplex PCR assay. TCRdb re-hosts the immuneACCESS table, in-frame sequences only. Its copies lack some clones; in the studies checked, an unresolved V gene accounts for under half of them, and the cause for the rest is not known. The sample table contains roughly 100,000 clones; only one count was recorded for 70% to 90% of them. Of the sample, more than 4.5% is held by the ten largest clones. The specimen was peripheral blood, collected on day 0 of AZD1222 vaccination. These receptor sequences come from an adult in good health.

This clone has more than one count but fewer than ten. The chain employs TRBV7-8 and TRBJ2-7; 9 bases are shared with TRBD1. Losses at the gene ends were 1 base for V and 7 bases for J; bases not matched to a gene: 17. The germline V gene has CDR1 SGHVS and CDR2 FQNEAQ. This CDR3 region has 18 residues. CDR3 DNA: TGTGCCAGCAGCTTAGGTGCCTCGTCCGGGACAGGGACTTGGGAGCAGTACTTC. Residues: CASSLGASSGTGTWEQYF.

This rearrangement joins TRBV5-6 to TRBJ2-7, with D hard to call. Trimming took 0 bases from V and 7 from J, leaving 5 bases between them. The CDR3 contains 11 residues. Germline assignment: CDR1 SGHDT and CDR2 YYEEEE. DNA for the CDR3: TGTGCCAGCAGCTTGGCGGAAGAGCAGTACTTC. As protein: CASSLAEEQYF. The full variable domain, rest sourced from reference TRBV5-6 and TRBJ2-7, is DAGVTQSPTHLIKTRGQQVTLRCSPKSGHDTVSWYQQALGQGPQFIFQYYEEEERQRGNFPDRFSGHQFPNYSSELNVNALLLGDSALYLCASSLAEEQYFGPGTRLTVT.

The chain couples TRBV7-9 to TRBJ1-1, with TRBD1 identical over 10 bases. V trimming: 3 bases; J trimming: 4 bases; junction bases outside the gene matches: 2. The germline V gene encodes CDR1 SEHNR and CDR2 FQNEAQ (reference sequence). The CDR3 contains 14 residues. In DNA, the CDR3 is TGTGCCAGCAGCTTGACAGGGGGCCTCACTGAAGCTTTCTTT. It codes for CASSLTGGLTEAFF.

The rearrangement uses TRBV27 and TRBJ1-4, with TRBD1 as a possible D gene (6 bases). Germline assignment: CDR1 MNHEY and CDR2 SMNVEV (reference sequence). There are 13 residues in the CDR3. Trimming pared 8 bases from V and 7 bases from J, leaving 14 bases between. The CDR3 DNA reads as TGTGCCAGCCGGCCCGCCAGGGGTGAAAAACTGTTTTTT. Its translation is CASRPARGEKLFF.

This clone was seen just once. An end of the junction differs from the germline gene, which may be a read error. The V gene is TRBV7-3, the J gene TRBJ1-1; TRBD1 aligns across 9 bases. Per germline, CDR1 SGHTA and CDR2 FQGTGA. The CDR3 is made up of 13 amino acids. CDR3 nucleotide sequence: TGTGCCAGCAGCTCGGAGGGACAGGGCACTCGATACTTT. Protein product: CASSSEGQGTRYF.

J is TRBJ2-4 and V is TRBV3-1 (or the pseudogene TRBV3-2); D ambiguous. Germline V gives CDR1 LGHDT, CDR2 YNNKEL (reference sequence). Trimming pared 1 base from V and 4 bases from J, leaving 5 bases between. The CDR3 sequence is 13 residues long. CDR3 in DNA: TGTGCCAGCAGCCAAGGGCAGAAAAACATTCAGTACTTC. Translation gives CASSQGQKNIQYF.

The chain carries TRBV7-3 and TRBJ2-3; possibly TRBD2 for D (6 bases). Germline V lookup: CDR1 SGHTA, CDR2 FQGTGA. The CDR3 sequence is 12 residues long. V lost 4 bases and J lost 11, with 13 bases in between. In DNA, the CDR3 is TGTGCCAGCAGCTCACTAGCTGTCCAGCAGTATTTT. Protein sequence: CASSSLAVQQYF. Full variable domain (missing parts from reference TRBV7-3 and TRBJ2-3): GAGVSQTPSNKVTEKGKYVELRCDPISGHTALYWYRQSLGQGPEFLIYFQGTGAADDSGLPNDRFFAVRPEGSVSTLKIQRTERGDSAVYLCASSSLAVQQYFGPGTRLTVL.

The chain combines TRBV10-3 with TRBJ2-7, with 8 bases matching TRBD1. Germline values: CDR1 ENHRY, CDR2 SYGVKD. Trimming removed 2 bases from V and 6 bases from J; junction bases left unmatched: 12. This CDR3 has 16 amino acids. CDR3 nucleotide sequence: TGTGCCATCAGTGAGGGGTTAGGACAGGGACGCAGCGAGCAGTACTTC. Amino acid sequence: CAISEGLGQGRSEQYF.

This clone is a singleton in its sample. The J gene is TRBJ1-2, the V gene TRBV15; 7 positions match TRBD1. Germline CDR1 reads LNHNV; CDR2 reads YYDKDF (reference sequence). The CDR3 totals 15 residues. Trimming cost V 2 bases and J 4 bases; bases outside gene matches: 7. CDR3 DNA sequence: TGTGCCACCAGCAGACCTCCTACAGGGGTCTATGGCTACACCTTC. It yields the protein CATSRPPTGVYGYTF.